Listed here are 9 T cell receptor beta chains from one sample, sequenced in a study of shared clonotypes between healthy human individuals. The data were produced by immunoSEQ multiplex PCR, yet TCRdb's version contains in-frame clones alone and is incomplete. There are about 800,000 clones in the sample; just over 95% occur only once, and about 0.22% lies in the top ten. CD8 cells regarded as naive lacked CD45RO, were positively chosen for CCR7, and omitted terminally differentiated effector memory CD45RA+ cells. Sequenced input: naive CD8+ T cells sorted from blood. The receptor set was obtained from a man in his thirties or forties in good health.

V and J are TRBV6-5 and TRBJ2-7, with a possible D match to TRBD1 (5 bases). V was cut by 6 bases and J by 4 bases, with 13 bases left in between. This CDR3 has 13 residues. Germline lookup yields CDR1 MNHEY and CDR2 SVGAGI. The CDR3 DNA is TGTGCCAGCAGCCTCCAGGGCCGGTACGAGCAGTACTTC. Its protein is CASSLQGRYEQYF.

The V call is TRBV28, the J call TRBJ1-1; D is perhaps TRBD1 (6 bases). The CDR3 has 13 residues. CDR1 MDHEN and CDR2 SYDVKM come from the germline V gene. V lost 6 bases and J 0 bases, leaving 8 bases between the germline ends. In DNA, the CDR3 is TGTGCCAGCAGGGGGGGGCTGAACACTGAAGCTTTCTTT. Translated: CASRGGLNTEAFF.

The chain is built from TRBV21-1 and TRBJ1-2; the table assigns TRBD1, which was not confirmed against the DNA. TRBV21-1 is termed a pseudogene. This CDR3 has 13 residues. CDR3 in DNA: TGTGCCATATACAGGGCCCTAATCTATGGCTACACCTTC. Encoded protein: CAIYRALIYGYTF.

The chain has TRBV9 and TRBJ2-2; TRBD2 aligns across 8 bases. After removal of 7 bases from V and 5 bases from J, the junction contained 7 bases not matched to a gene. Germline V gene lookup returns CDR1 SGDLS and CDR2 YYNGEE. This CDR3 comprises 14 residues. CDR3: CASGSGSQTGELFF. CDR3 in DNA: TGTGCCAGCGGGAGCGGGAGTCAAACCGGGGAGCTGTTTTTT.

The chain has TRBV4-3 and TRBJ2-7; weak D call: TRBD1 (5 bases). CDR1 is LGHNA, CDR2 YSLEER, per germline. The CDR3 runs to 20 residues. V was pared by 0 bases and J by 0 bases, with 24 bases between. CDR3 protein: CASSQDIGARNDKSSYEQYF. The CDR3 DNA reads TGCGCCAGCAGCCAAGATATTGGGGCACGGAACGACAAGAGCTCCTACGAGCAGTACTTC.

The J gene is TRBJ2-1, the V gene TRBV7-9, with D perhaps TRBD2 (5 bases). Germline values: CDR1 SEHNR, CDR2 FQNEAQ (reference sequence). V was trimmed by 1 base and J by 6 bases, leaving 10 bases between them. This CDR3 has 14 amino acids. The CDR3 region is CASSLEEAANEQFF. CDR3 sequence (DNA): TGTGCCAGCAGCTTAGAGGAGGCGGCCAATGAGCAGTTCTTC.

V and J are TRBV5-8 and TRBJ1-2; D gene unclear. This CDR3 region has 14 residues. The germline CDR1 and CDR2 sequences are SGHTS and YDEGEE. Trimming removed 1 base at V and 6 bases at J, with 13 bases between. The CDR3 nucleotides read TGTGCCAGCAGCTTGCCAGGTGGAGCAGATGGCTACACCTTC. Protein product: CASSLPGGADGYTF.

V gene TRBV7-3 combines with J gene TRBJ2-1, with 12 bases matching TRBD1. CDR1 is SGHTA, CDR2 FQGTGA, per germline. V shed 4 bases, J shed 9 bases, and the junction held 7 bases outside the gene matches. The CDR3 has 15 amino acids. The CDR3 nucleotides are TGTGCCAGCAGCTCCGACGGGACAGGGGGCTTTGAGCAGTTCTTC. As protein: CASSSDGTGGFEQFF.

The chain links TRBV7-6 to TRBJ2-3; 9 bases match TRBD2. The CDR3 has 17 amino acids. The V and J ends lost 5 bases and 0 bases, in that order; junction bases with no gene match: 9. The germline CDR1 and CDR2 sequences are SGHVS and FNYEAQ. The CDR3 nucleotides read TGTGCCAGCAGCCCGGAGGCTAGCGGGGCTAGCACAGATACGCAGTATTTT. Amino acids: CASSPEASGASTDTQYF.